These T cell receptor beta chains were read from a single sample in a study of OX40 agonist ivuxolimab in advanced cancers. Sequencing used immunoSEQ multiplex PCR; TCRdb keeps in-frame clones, though not all of them. The profile covers about 92,000 clones, with approximately 80% appearing a single time and around 5.8% taken by the ten largest. Sequenced material: CD4+ or CD8+ T cells sorted from blood, taken in a trial of the OX40 agonist ivuxolimab. These receptors were obtained from an adult with an advanced solid tumor such as melanoma, head and neck, liver or kidney cancer. Each CDR3 is given with its conserved first and last residue. The D gene is left open where the match is weak. Clone size appears in some rows only: once, few, many, or a class for an expanded clone.

d_gene,abundance,v_gene,j_gene,CDR3aa,CDR3nt
TRBD1,NA,TRBV18,TRBJ2-7,CASASAGTGSYEQYF,TGTGCCAGCGCCTCCGCCGGGACAGGGTCCTACGAGCAGTACTTC
TRBD1,NA,TRBV7-6,TRBJ2-3,CASSLVGTEADTQYF,TGTGCCAGCAGCTTAGTTGGGACAGAGGCAGATACGCAGTATTTT
NA,NA,TRBV7-9,TRBJ2-7,CASSRDASSYEQYF,TGTGCCAGCAGCCGGGACGCCAGCTCCTACGAGCAGTACTTC
TRBD1,NA,TRBV6-5,TRBJ2-1,CASSQTGDNEQFF,TGTGCCAGCAGCCAAACAGGGGACAATGAGCAGTTCTTC
NA,NA,TRBV2,TRBJ2-6,CASSDGQGMFSSGANVLTF,TGTGCCAGCAGTGACGGGCAGGGCATGTTTAGCTCTGGGGCCAACGTCCTGACTTTC
NA,NA,TRBV19,TRBJ2-1,CASSRDSAGPSSYNEQFF,TGTGCCAGTAGTCGGGACTCAGCAGGGCCGAGCTCCTACAATGAGCAGTTCTTC
NA,few,TRBV10-3,TRBJ1-2,CAISESRGHGYTF,TGTGCCATCAGTGAGTCCCGGGGTCATGGCTACACCTTC
NA,NA,TRBV5-1,TRBJ2-2,CASSRGGNTGELFF,TGCGCCAGCAGCCGTGGGGGGAACACCGGGGAGCTGTTTTTT
TRBD1,NA,TRBV9,TRBJ1-3,CASSVGQGNTIYF,TGTGCCAGCAGCGTAGGACAGGGGAACACCATATATTTT
NA,NA,TRBV7-2,TRBJ2-7,CASSPTGAARYEQYF,TGTGCCAGCAGCCCGACGGGGGCAGCCCGCTACGAGCAGTACTTC
TRBD1,NA,TRBV5-1,TRBJ1-1,CASSPGTGGWGNTEAFF,TGCGCCAGCAGCCCAGGGACAGGGGGCTGGGGGAACACTGAAGCTTTCTTT
TRBD2,few,TRBV7-6,TRBJ2-7,CASSLGDYYEQYF,TGTGCCAGCAGCTTAGGGGACTACTACGAGCAGTACTTC
NA,NA,TRBV9,TRBJ2-7,CASNRGLPSDEQYF,TGTGCCAGCAACCGGGGACTCCCAAGCGACGAGCAGTACTTC
NA,NA,TRBV4-2,TRBJ2-1,CASSQEGGLGNEQFF,TGTGCCAGCAGCCAAGAGGGGGGGCTGGGTAATGAGCAGTTCTTC
TRBD2,NA,TRBV2,TRBJ2-1,CATTSGPYNEQFF,TGTGCCACCACTAGCGGACCTTACAATGAGCAGTTCTTC
TRBD2,NA,TRBV7-7,TRBJ2-3,CASSLRTSGRADTQYF,TGTGCCAGCAGCTTACGAACTAGCGGGAGGGCAGATACGCAGTATTTT
NA,NA,TRBV19,TRBJ1-5,CASSIRVRGSNQPQHF,TGTGCCAGTAGTATAAGGGTGCGAGGAAGCAATCAGCCCCAGCATTTT
TRBD1,many,TRBV4-1,TRBJ2-1,CASSPLEGTGYNEQFF,TGCGCCAGCAGCCCCTTGGAAGGGACAGGTTACAATGAGCAGTTCTTC
NA,NA,TRBV20-1,TRBJ1-2,CSALWGQGYTF,TGCAGTGCTCTATGGGGGCAAGGCTACACCTTC
NA,NA,TRBV18,TRBJ2-3,CASSPKRGLAGQYF,TGTGCCAGCTCACCGAAAAGGGGTTTAGCCGGGCAGTATTTT
NA,NA,TRBV5-1,TRBJ1-1,CASSPGGLNTEAFF,TGCGCCAGCAGCCCAGGAGGTTTGAACACTGAAGCTTTCTTT
NA,NA,TRBV4-3,TRBJ2-1,CASSQDRSEQFF,TGCGCCAGCAGCCAAGATCGATCTGAGCAGTTCTTC
TRBD2,NA,TRBV14,TRBJ2-1,CASSQHYSGLAVHEQFF,TGTGCCAGCAGCCAACACTACTCAGGACTAGCGGTCCATGAGCAGTTCTTC
NA,NA,TRBV6-5,TRBJ2-2,CASSFGQSTGELFF,TGTGCCAGCAGTTTCGGACAGTCCACCGGGGAGCTGTTTTTT
NA,NA,TRBV6-5,TRBJ2-3,CASSYRATSAGDTQYF,TGTGCCAGCAGTTACCGGGCCACCAGTGCGGGAGATACGCAGTATTTT
NA,NA,TRBV2,TRBJ1-5,CASSGQYSNQPQHF,TGTGCCAGCAGCGGACAGTATAGCAATCAGCCCCAGCATTTT
NA,NA,TRBV5-1,TRBJ2-1,CASSFEGGEQFF,TGCGCCAGCAGCTTCGAAGGGGGGGAGCAGTTCTTC
NA,NA,TRBV19,TRBJ2-5,CASSIAPSGVGQETQYF,TGTGCCAGTAGTATAGCCCCCTCAGGGGTTGGCCAAGAGACCCAGTACTTC
TRBD1,few,TRBV29-1,TRBJ1-2,CSVPDRGPSYGYTF,TGCAGCGTCCCCGACAGGGGGCCGAGCTATGGCTACACCTTC
TRBD2,once,TRBV10-3,TRBJ2-1,CAIKTSGSSYNEQFF,TGTGCCATCAAGACTAGCGGGAGCTCCTACAATGAGCAGTTCTTC
TRBD2,NA,TRBV18,TRBJ2-3,CASSSGGLTDTQYF,TGTGCCAGCTCGTCGGGAGGTTTAACAGATACGCAGTATTTT
NA,NA,TRBV5-8,TRBJ1-6,CASSSLQGLKNSPLHF,TGTGCCAGCAGCTCACTCCAGGGTTTGAAAAATTCACCCCTCCACTTT
NA,NA,TRBV18,TRBJ2-7,CASSPRHGTYEQYF,TGTGCCAGCTCACCAAGGCACGGAACCTACGAGCAGTACTTC
NA,NA,TRBV5-1,TRBJ1-5,CASSLATGSNQPQHF,TGCGCCAGCAGCTTGGCCACGGGTAGCAATCAGCCCCAGCATTTT
NA,NA,TRBV5-1,TRBJ2-5,CASSSDGLNQETQYF,TGCGCCAGCAGCTCGGACGGTCTAAATCAAGAGACCCAGTACTTC
NA,NA,TRBV30,TRBJ1-5,CAWSVSSNQPQHF,TGTGCCTGGAGTGTAAGTAGCAATCAGCCCCAGCATTTT
TRBD1,NA,TRBV6-5,TRBJ2-7,CASSYGQGALYEQYF,TGTGCCAGCAGTTACGGACAGGGGGCCCTCTACGAGCAGTACTTC
NA,NA,TRBV27,TRBJ2-1,CASREGSSYNEQFF,TGTGCCAGCAGGGAGGGTAGCTCCTACAATGAGCAGTTCTTC
NA,NA,TRBV30,TRBJ2-5,CAWTKMVGQYF,TGTGCCTGGACGAAAATGGTCGGGCAGTACTTC
NA,NA,TRBV7-7,TRBJ2-2,CASREENTGELFF,TGTGCCAGCAGAGAAGAGAACACCGGGGAGCTGTTTTTT
TRBD2,once,TRBV7-3,TRBJ2-1,CASSLVAGGNEQFF,TGTGCCAGCAGCTTAGTAGCGGGGGGCAATGAGCAGTTCTTC
NA,NA,TRBV25-1,TRBJ1-1,CASSEYGEGTYTEAFF,TGTGCCAGCAGTGAATATGGGGAAGGGACGTACACTGAAGCTTTCTTT
NA,once,TRBV5-4,TRBJ1-2,CASSLSGQNYGYTF,TGTGCCAGCAGCTTGTCGGGACAAAACTATGGCTACACCTTC
NA,NA,TRBV25-1,TRBJ1-5,CASSEKDRNSNQPQHF,TGTGCCAGCAGTGAGAAGGACAGAAATAGCAATCAGCCCCAGCATTTT
NA,once,TRBV5-8,TRBJ2-2,CASSGWGMNTGELFF,TGTGCCAGCAGCGGGTGGGGGATGAACACCGGGGAGCTGTTTTTT
NA,once,TRBV9,TRBJ2-2,CASSVTITGELFF,TGTGCCAGCAGCGTTACAATCACCGGGGAGCTGTTTTTT
NA,NA,TRBV6-5,TRBJ2-7,CASSYSGGENEQYF,TGTGCCAGCAGTTACTCGGGGGGCGAAAACGAGCAGTACTTC
NA,NA,TRBV7-2,TRBJ1-1,CASSFWGNTEAFF,TGTGCCAGCAGCTTTTGGGGGAACACTGAAGCTTTCTTT
TRBD1,NA,TRBV7-2,TRBJ1-3,CASKTGGGNTIYF,TGTGCCAGTAAGACAGGGGGCGGAAACACCATATATTTT
TRBD2,NA,TRBV5-6,TRBJ2-7,CASSLELAGGFYEQYF,TGTGCCAGCAGCTTGGAACTAGCGGGAGGTTTCTACGAGCAGTACTTC
NA,NA,TRBV19,TRBJ1-3,CASSWAQQANSGNTIYF,TGTGCCAGTTCATGGGCCCAACAGGCTAACTCTGGAAACACCATATATTTT
NA,NA,TRBV19,TRBJ2-7,CASSPGGTDYEQYF,TGTGCCAGTAGTCCCGGCGGGACAGATTACGAGCAGTACTTC
NA,NA,TRBV10-1,TRBJ1-5,CASSEGEAPYSNQPQHF,TGCGCCAGCAGTGAGGGAGAGGCGCCCTATAGCAATCAGCCCCAGCATTTT
NA,NA,TRBV4-3,TRBJ2-3,CASSQPGGGLADTQYF,TGCGCCAGCAGCCAGCCGGGCGGGGGCTTAGCAGATACGCAGTATTTT
NA,once,TRBV10-3,TRBJ2-7,CAIRTVQDYEQYF,TGTGCCATCAGGACAGTACAAGACTACGAGCAGTACTTC
TRBD1,NA,TRBV6-5,TRBJ1-2,CASSPTQGGEGYTF,TGTGCCAGCAGTCCCACCCAGGGGGGAGAAGGCTACACCTTC
TRBD1,NA,TRBV14,TRBJ2-7,CASSQGPGQGIYEQYF,TGTGCCAGCAGCCAGGGACCGGGACAGGGTATCTACGAGCAGTACTTC
NA,NA,TRBV7-8,TRBJ1-2,CASSPQSGGYTF,TGTGCCAGCAGCCCTCAATCGGGGGGCTACACCTTC
NA,NA,TRBV27,TRBJ1-2,CASSLLGPPYDGYTF,TGTGCCAGCAGTTTGTTGGGCCCCCCTTATGATGGCTACACCTTC